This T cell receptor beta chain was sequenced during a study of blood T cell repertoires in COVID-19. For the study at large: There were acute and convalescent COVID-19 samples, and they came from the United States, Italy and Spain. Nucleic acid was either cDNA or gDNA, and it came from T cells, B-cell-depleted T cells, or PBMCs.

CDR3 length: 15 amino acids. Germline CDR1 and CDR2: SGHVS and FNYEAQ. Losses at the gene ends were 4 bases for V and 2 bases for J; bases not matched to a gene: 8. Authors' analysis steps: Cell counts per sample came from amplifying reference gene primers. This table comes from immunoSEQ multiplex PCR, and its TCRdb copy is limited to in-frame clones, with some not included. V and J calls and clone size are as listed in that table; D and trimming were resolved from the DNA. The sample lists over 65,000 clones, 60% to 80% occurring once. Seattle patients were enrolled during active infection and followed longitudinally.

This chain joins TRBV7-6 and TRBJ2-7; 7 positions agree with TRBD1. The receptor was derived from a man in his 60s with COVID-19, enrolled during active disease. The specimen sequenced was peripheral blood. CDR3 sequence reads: CASSSSPGQPYEQYF. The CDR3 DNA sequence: TGTGCCAGCAGCTCCTCCCCGGGACAGCCCTACGAGCAGTACTTC. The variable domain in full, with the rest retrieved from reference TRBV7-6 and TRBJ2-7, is GAGVSQSPRYKVTKRGQDVALRCDPISGHVSLYWYRQALGQGPEFLTYFNYEAQQDKSGLPNDRFSAERPEGSISTLTIQRTEQRDSAMYRCASSSSPGQPYEQYFGPGTRLTVT.